This T cell receptor (beta chain) is drawn from a study of cytomegalovirus exposure and HLA in healthy donors. Study-wide background: When 398 donors were genotyped, roughly four fifths of them were found to fall in the Caucasian-associated ancestry cluster. Study observations and caveats: Later analysis revealed greater clonal expansion in HLA-associated TCR beta chains than in equally common others.

The trim removed 3 bases at V and 8 bases at J, leaving 12 bases unmatched. This CDR3 has 15 amino acids. Germline V gene sequence: CDR1 MNHEY, CDR2 SMNVEV (reference sequence). Turning to this clone: Its antigen is not identified.

Primers for the PCR totalled 60 Vbeta and 13 Jbeta. Sequenced by immunoSEQ multiplex PCR; TCRdb stores in-frame clones only, minus some. The sample consists of around 170,000 clones, 75% to 85% of them appearing once. The rearrangement uses TRBV27 and TRBJ1-1, with TRBD1 matching 7 bases. Sequences were obtained from PBMCs. This clonotype was sampled from a young woman in good health and CMV-seronegative. Here the CDR3 reads CASSFRQGWGSEAFF. The DNA of the CDR3 is TGTGCCAGCAGTTTCAGACAGGGATGGGGATCGGAAGCTTTCTTT.